This T cell receptor (beta chain) comes out of a study of OX40 agonist ivuxolimab in advanced cancers. Study overall: Eligibility admitted prior anti-PD-1, anti-PD-L1 or anti-CTLA-4 therapy; around 38% had some.

CDR1 MNHEY and CDR2 SMNVEV come from the germline V gene (reference sequence). V dropped 5 bases and J dropped 2 bases, with 25 bases sitting between them. This CDR3 is 20 amino acids long. Profiling relied on immunoSEQ multiplex PCR, and the TCRdb table lists in-frame clones only, not all of them. Altogether approximately 77,000 clones are present, more than 80% being singletons, with the ten largest covering roughly 0.53%. The chain has TRBV27 and TRBJ1-6, with a tentative D call TRBD1 (5 bases). The sequence came from an adult with an advanced solid tumor such as melanoma, head and neck, liver or kidney cancer. The sequencing here drew on CD4+ or CD8+ T cells sorted from blood, taken in a trial of the OX40 agonist ivuxolimab. In nucleotides, the CDR3 is TGTGCCAGCAGTCCCCAAGGGGTACAGGACCCGGGGCCCTATAATTCACCCCTCCACTTT. Translation gives CASSPQGVQDPGPYNSPLHF.